This T cell receptor (beta chain) is from a study of identical twins. With regard to this clonotype: Its antigen is still unknown.

The cDNA had a unique molecular identifier and a template-switch universal primer site. TCRdb called the 5' RACE reads again in MiXCR, with one record for every CDR3 protein. The sample shows some 630,000 distinct CDR3 sequences, about 7% of them seen only once. The CDR3 has 14 residues. Germline values: CDR1 LNHNV, CDR2 YYDKDF (reference sequence). V was shortened by 4 bases and J by 0 bases, with 7 bases between the two germline ends. Study-wide points: Conclusions relied on cross-sectional statistical analysis, not following the same donors. Models underestimated how often monozygotic twins shared out-of-frame TCR alpha. Analyses of zero insertions could, in part, be confounded by invariant MAIT and iNKT cells.

Another study also made use of these data, one on yellow fever vaccine responses in identical twins.

Source material: PBMCs. The clonotype was recovered from a young woman in good health. This chain connects TRBV15 to TRBJ1-3; no firm D call. The CDR3 spells CATSNRGSGNTIYF. As DNA, the CDR3 is TGTGCCACCAGCAATCGAGGCTCTGGAAACACCATATATTTT.